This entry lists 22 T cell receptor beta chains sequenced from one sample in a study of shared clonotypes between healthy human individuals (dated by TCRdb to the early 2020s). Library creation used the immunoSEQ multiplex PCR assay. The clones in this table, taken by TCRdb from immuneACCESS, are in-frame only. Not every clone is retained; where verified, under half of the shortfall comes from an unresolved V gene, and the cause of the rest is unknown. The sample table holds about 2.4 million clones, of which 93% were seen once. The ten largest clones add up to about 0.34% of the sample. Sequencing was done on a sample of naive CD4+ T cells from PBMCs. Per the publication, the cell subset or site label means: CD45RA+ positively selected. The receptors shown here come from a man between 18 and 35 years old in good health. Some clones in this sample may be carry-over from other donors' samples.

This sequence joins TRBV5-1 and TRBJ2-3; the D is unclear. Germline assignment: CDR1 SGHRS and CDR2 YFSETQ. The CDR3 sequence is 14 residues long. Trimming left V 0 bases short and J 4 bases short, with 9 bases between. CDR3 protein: CASSLEAVADTQYF. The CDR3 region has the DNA TGCGCCAGCAGCTTGGAGGCAGTCGCAGATACGCAGTATTTT.

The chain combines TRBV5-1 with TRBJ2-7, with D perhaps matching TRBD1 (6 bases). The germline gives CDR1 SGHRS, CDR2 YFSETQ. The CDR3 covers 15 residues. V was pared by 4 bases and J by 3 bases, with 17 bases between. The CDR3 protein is CASSHQGSGFYEQYF. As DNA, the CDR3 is TGCGCCAGCAGCCACCAGGGGTCGGGATTCTACGAGCAGTACTTC.

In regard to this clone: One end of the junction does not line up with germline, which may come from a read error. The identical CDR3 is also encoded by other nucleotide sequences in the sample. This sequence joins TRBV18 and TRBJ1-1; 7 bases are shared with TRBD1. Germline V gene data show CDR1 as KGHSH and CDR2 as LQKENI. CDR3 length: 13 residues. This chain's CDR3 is CASSTDRNTEAFF. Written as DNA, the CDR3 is TGTGCCAGCTCGACGGACAGGAACACTGAGGCTTTCTTT.

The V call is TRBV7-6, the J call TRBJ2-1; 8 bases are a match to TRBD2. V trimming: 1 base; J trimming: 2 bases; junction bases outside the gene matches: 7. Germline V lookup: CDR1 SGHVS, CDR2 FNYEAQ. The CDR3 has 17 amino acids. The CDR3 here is CASSLGYGRAPYNEQFF. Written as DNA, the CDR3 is TGTGCCAGCAGCTTAGGGTACGGGAGGGCCCCCTACAATGAGCAGTTCTTC.

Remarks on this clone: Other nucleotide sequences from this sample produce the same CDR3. CDR3 amino acids: CSVVGYQETQYF. The DNA of the CDR3 is TGCAGCGTTGTTGGATACCAAGAGACCCAGTACTTC. The V and J genes are TRBV29-1 and TRBJ2-5; the D is unclear. Germline V lookup: CDR1 SQVTM, CDR2 ANQGSEA. This CDR3 contains 12 residues. The V end lost 4 bases, the J end lost 0 bases, and 6 bases lay between the germline ends.

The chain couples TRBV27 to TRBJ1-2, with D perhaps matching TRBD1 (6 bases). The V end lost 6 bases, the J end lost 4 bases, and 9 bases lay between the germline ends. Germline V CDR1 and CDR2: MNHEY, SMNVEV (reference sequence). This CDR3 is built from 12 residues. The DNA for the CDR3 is TGTGCCAGCAGATCAGGGGTCTATGGCTACACCTTC. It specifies CASRSGVYGYTF.

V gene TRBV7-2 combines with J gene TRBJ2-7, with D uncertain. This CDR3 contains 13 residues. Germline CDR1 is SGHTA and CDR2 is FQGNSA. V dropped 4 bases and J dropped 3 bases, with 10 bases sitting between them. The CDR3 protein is CASSSPSRYEQYF. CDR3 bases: TGTGCCAGCAGCTCGCCAAGTCGCTACGAGCAGTACTTC. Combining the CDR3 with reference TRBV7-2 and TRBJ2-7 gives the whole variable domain GAGVSQSPSNKVTEKGKDVELRCDPISGHTALYWYRQSLGQGLEFLIYFQGNSAPDKSGLPSDRFSAERTGGSVSTLTIQRTQQEDSAVYLCASSSPSRYEQYFGPGTRLTVT.

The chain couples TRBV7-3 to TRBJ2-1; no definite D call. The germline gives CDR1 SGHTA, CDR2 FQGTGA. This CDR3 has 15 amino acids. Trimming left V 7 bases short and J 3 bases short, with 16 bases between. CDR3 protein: CASTPSGPNYNEQFF. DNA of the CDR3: TGTGCCAGCACCCCCTCCGGACCAAACTACAATGAGCAGTTCTTC.

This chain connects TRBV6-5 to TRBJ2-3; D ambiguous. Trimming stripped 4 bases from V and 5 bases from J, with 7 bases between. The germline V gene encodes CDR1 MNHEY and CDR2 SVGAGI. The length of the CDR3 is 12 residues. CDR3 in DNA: TGTGCCAGCAGTTTATCTGGAGATACGCAGTATTTT. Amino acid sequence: CASSLSGDTQYF.

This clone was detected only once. The CDR3 sequence is CASSGGTSGSYRYF. CDR3 DNA sequence: TGTGCCAGCAGCGGGGGGACTAGCGGGAGTTATCGGTACTTC. This chain joins TRBV9 and TRBJ2-7; 14 nucleotides line up with TRBD2. This CDR3 has 14 amino acids. CDR1 and CDR2 from the germline V gene are SGDLS and YYNGEE. The V segment lost 3 bases and the J segment 12 bases; nucleotides outside the gene matches: 8.

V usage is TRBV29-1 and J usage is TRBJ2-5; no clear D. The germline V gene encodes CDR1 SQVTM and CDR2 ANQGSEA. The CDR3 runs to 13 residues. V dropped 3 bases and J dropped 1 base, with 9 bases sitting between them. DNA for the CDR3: TGCAGCGTTGAGTGGCTAGTCCAAGAGACCCAGTACTTC. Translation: CSVEWLVQETQYF.

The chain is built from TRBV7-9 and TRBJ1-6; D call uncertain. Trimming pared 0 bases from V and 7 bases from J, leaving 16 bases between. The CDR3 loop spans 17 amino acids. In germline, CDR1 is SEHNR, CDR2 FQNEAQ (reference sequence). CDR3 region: CASSLAVPGPRNSPLHF. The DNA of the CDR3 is TGTGCCAGCAGCTTAGCGGTACCGGGCCCGAGGAATTCACCCCTCCACTTT.

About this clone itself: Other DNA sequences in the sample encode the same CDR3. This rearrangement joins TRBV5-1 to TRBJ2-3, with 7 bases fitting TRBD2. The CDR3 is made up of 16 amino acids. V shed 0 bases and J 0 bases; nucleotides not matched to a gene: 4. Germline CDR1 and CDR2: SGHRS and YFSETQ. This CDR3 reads CASSLGLADSTDTQYF. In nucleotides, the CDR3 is TGCGCCAGCAGCTTGGGGCTAGCGGATAGCACAGATACGCAGTATTTT. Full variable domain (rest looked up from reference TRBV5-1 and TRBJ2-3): KAGVTQTPRYLIKTRGQQVTLSCSPISGHRSVSWYQQTPGQGLQFLFEYFSETQRNKGNFPGRFSGRQFSNSRSEMNVSTLELGDSALYLCASSLGLADSTDTQYFGPGTRLTVL.

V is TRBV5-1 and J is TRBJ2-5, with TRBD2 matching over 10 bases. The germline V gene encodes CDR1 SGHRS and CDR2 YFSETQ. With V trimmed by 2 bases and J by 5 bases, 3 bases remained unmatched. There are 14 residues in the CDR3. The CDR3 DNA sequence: TGCGCCAGCAGCTTCATGACTAGCGGGGAGACCCAGTACTTC. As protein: CASSFMTSGETQYF.

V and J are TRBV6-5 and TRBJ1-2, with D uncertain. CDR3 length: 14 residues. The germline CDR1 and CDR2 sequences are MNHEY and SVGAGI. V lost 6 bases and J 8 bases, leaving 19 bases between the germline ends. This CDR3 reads CASSLGNDYGGYTF. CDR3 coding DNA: TGTGCCAGCAGCCTAGGGAACGACTATGGAGGCTACACCTTC.

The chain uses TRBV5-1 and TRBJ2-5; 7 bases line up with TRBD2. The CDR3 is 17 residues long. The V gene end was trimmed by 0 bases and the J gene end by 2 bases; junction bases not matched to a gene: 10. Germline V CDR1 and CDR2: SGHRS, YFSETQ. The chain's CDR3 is CASSLAPTGGGQETQYF. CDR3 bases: TGCGCCAGCAGCTTGGCCCCTACGGGGGGAGGACAAGAGACCCAGTACTTC.

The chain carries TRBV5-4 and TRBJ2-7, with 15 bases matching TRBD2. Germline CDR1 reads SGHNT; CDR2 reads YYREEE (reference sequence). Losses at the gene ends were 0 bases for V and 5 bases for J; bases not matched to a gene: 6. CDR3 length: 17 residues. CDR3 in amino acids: CASSLAGLAGGIHEQYF. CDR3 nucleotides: TGTGCCAGCAGCTTGGCGGGACTAGCGGGAGGAATACACGAGCAGTACTTC.

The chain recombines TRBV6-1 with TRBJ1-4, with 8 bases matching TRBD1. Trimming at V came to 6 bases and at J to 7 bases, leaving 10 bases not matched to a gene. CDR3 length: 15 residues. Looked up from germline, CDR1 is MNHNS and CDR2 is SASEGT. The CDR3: CASRPQQGVVEKLFF. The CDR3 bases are TGTGCCAGCAGGCCCCAACAGGGGGTCGTTGAAAAACTGTTTTTT.

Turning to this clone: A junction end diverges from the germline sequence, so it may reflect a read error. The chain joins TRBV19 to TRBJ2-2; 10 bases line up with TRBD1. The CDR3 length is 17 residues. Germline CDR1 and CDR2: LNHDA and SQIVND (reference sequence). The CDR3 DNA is TGTGCCAGTAGTCTAGACAGGGGGCGGGCGGACACCGGGGAGCTGTTTTTT. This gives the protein CASSLDRGRADTGELFF.

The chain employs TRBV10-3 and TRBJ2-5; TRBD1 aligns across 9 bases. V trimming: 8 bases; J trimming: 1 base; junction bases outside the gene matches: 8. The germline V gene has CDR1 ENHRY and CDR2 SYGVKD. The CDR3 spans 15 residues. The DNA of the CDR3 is TGTGCCATCGGTCCGGGACAGGGCTTCCAAGAGACCCAGTACTTC. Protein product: CAIGPGQGFQETQYF.

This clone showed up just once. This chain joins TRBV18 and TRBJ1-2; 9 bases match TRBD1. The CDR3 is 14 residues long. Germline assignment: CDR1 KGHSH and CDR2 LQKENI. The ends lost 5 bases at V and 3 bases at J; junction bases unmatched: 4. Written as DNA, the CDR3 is TGTGCCAGCTCAACGACAGGGGGAGACTATGGCTACACCTTC. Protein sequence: CASSTTGGDYGYTF.

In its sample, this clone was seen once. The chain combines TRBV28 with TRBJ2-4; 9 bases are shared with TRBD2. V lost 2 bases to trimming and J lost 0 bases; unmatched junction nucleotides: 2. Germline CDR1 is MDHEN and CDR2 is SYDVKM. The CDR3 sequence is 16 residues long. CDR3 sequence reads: CASSLAGGPAKNIQYF. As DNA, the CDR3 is TGTGCCAGCAGTTTAGCGGGAGGGCCAGCCAAAAACATTCAGTACTTC. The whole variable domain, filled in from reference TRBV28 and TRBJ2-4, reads DVKVTQSSRYLVKRTGEKVFLECVQDMDHENMFWYRQDPGLGLRLIYFSYDVKMKEKGDIPEGYSVSREKKERFSLILESASTNQTSMYLCASSLAGGPAKNIQYFGAGTRLSVL.